This T cell receptor beta chain was retrieved from a study of blood T cell repertoires in COVID-19. Profiling relied on immunoSEQ multiplex PCR, and the TCRdb table lists in-frame clones only, not all of them. The table includes fewer than 200,000 clones, 82% detected once. A remark on this clone: Germline is not matched at one junction end, which may reflect a read error.

This CDR3 is built from 12 residues. Germline V gene lookup returns CDR1 MDHEN and CDR2 SYDVKM. The sequenced sample was PBMCs or T cells enriched from blood (not recorded which). The chain is built from TRBV28 and TRBJ1-4; 7 bases line up with TRBD1. This TCR came from a man aged 55 to 70 who had recovered from COVID-19. CDR3 sequence: CASSPVQGRSIF. The CDR3 DNA follows: TGTGCCAGCAGTCCTGTACAGGGGAGGTCCATTTTT.